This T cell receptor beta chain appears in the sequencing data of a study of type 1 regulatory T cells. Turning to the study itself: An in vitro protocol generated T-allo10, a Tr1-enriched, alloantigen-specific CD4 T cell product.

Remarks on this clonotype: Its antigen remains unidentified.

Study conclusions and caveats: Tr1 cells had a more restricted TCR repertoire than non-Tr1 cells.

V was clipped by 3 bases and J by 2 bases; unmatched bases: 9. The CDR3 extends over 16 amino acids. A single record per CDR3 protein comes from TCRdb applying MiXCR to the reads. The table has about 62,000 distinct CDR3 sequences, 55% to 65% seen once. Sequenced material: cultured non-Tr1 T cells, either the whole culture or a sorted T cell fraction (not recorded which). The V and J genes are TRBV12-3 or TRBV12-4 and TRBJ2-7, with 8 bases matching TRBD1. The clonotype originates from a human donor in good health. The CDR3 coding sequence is TGTGCCAGCAGTTTGTCGTTGGGACAGGCTACCTACGAGCAGTACTTC. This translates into CASSLSLGQATYEQYF.